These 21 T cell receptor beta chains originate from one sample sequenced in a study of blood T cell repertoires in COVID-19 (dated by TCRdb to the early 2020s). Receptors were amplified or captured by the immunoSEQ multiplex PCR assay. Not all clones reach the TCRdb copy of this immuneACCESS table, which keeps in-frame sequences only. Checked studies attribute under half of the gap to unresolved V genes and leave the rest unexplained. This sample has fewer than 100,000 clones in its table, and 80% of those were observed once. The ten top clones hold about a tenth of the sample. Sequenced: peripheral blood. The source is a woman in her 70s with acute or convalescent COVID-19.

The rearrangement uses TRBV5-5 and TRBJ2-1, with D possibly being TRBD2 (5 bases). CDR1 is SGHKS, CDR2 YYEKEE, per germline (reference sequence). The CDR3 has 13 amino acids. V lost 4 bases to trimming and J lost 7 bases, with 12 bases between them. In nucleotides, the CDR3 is TGTGCCAGCAGCCTCAGGACGGGAAATGAGCAGTTCTTC. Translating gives CASSLRTGNEQFF.

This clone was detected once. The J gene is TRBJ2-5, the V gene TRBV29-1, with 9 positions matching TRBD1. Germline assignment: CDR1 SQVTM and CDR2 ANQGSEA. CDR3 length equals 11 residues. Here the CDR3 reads CSGQGLETQYF. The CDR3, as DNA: TGCAGTGGACAGGGGTTGGAGACCCAGTACTTC. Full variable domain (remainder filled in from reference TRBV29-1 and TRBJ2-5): SAVISQKPSRDICQRGTSLTIQCQVDSQVTMMFWYRQQPGQSLTLIATANQGSEATYESGFVIDKFPISRPNLTFSTLTVSNMSPEDSSIYLCSGQGLETQYFGPGTRLLVL.

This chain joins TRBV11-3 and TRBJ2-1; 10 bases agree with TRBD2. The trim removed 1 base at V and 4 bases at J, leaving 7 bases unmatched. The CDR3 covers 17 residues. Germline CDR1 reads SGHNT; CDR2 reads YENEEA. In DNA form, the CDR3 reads TGTGCCAGCAGCTTAGGGCCGGGGACTAGCGCATACAATGAGCAGTTCTTC. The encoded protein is CASSLGPGTSAYNEQFF.

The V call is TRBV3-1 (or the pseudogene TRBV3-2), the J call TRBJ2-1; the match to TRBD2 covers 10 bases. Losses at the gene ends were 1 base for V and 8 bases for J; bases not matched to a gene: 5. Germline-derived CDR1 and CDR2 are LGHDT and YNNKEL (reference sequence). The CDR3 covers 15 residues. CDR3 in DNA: TGTGCCAGCAGCCAAGGGCTAGCGGGAGTCCATGAGCAGTTCTTC. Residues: CASSQGLAGVHEQFF.

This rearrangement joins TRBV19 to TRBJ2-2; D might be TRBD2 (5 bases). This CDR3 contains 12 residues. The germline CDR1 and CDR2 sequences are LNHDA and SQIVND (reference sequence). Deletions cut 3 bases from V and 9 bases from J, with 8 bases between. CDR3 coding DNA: TGTGCCAGTAGTATCTGGGAGCGGGAGCTGTTTTTT. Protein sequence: CASSIWERELFF.

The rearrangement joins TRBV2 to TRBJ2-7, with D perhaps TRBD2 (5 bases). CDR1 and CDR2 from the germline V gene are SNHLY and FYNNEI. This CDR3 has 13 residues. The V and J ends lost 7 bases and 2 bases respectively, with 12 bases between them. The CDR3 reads CASTLGRTYEQYF. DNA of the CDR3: TGTGCCAGCACCTTGGGGAGAACCTACGAGCAGTACTTC. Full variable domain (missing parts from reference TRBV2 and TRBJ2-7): EPEVTQTPSHQVTQMGQEVILRCVPISNHLYFYWYRQILGQKVEFLVSFYNNEISEKSEIFDDQFSVERPDGSNFTLKIRSTKLEDSAMYFCASTLGRTYEQYFGPGTRLTVT.

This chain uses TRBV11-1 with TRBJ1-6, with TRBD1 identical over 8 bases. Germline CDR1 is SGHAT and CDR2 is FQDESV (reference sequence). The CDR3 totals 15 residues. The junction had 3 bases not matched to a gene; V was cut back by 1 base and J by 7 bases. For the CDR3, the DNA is TGTGCCAGCAGCTTAGGACAGGGGCGAAATTCACCCCTCCACTTT. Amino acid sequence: CASSLGQGRNSPLHF.

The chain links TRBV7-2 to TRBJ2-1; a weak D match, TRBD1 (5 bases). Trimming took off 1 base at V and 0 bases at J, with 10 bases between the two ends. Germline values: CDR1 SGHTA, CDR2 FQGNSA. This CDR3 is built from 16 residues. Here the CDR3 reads CASSLVGASSYNEQFF. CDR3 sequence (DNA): TGTGCCAGCAGCTTAGTTGGGGCTTCCTCCTACAATGAGCAGTTCTTC.

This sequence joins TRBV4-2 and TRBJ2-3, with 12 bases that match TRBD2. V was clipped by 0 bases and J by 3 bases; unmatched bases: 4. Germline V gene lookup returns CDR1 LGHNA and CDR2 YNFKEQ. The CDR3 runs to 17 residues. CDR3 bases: TGTGCCAGCAGCCAAGAGACTAGCGGGAGTGGGACAGATACGCAGTATTTT. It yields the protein CASSQETSGSGTDTQYF.

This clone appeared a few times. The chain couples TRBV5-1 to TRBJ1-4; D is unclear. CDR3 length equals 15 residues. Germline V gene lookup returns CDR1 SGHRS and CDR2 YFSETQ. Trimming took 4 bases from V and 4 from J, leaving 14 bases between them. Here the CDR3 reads CASSLWGSGNEKLFF. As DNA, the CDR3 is TGCGCCAGCAGCCTTTGGGGAAGCGGTAATGAAAAACTGTTTTTT.

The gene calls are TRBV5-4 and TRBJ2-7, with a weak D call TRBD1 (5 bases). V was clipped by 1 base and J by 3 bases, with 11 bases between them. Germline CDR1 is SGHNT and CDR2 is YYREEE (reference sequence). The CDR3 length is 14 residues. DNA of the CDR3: TGTGCCAGCAGCTTGACAGGAACTATCTACGAGCAGTACTTC. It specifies CASSLTGTIYEQYF.

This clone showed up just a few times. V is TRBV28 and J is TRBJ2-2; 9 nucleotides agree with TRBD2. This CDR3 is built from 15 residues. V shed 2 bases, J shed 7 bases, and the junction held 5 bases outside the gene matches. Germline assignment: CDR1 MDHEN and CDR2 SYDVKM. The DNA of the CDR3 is TGTGCCAGCAGTTTAGCGGGAGGGCCTGGCGGGGAGCTGTTTTTT. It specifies CASSLAGGPGGELFF. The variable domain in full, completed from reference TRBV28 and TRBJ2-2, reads DVKVTQSSRYLVKRTGEKVFLECVQDMDHENMFWYRQDPGLGLRLIYFSYDVKMKEKGDIPEGYSVSREKKERFSLILESASTNQTSMYLCASSLAGGPGGELFFGEGSRLTVL.

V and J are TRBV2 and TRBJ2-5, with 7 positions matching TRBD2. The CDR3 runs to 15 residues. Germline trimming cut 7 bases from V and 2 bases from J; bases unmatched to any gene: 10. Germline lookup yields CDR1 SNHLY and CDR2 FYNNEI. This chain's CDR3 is CASTGQAGPQETQYF. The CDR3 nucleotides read TGTGCCAGCACTGGGCAAGCGGGGCCGCAAGAGACCCAGTACTTC.

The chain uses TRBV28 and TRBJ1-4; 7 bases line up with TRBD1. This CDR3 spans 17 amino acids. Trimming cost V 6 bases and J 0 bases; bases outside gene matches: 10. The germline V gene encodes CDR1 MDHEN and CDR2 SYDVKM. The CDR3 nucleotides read TGTGCCAGCAGATTGCTGACAGGGAAGTCAACTAATGAAAAACTGTTTTTT. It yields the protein CASRLLTGKSTNEKLFF.

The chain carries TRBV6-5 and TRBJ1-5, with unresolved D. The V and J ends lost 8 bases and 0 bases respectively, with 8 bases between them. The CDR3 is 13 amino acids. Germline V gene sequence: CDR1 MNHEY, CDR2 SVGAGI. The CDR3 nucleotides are TGTGCCAGCGTCCCGTTTAGCAATCAGCCCCAGCATTTT. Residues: CASVPFSNQPQHF.

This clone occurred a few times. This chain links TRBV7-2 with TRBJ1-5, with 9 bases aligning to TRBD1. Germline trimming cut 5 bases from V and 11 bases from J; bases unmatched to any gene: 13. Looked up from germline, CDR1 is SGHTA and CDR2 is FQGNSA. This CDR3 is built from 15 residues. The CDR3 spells CASSTSGTGIGTQHF. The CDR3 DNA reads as TGTGCCAGCAGCACGTCCGGGACAGGGATTGGTACCCAGCATTTT.

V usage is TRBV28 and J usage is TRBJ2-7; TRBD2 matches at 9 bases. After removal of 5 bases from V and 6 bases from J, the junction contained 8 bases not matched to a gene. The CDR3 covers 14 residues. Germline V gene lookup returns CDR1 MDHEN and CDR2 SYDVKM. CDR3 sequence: CASSSSGRGREQYF. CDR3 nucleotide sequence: TGTGCCAGCAGTAGTAGCGGGAGAGGCCGCGAGCAGTACTTC.

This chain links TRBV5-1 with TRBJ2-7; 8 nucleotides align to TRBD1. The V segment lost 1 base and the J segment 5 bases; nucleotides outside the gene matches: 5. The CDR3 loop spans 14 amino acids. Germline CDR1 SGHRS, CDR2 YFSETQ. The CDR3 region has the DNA TGCGCCAGCAGCTTGCAAGACAGGGGCGACGAGCAGTACTTC. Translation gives CASSLQDRGDEQYF.

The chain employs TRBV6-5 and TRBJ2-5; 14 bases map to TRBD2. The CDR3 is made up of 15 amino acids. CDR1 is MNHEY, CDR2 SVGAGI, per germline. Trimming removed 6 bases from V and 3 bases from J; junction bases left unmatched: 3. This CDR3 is CASRGLAGAEETQYF. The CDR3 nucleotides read TGTGCCAGCAGGGGACTAGCGGGGGCCGAAGAGACCCAGTACTTC.

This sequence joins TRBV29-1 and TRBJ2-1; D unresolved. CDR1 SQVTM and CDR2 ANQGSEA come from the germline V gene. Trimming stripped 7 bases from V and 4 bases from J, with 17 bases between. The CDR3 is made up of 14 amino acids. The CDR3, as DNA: TGCAGCGCCCTCCTGCTGCAGCGATACAATGAGCAGTTCTTC. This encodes CSALLLQRYNEQFF.

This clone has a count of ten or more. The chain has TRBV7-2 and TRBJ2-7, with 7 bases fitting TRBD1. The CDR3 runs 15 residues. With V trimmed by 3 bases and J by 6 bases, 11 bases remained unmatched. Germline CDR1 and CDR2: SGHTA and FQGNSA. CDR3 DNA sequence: TGTGCCAGCAGCTTGGCCCCGGGACAGAGCTTCGAGCAGTACTTC. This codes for CASSLAPGQSFEQYF. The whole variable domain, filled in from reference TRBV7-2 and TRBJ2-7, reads GAGVSQSPSNKVTEKGKDVELRCDPISGHTALYWYRQSLGQGLEFLIYFQGNSAPDKSGLPSDRFSAERTGGSVSTLTIQRTQQEDSAVYLCASSLAPGQSFEQYFGPGTRLTVT.